The 21 T cell receptor beta chains below were found in one sample sequenced in a study of cytotoxic CD8 clonotypes in ibrutinib-treated CLL (dated by TCRdb to about 2021). The sample's time point, from its label and the paper: approximately 2 years on ibrutinib. The library was prepared using the immunoSEQ multiplex PCR assay. TCRdb obtained this table from immuneACCESS and retained in-frame rearrangements with V and J assigned. These tables miss some clones; where compared with another copy, unresolved V genes account for less than half of the shortfall, and the remainder is unexplained. This sample comprises about 200,000 clones, 72% of them detected only once. 13% of the sample rests with the top ten. The input for sequencing was PBMCs, taken after 24 months of ibrutinib treatment. The receptor source for this set is a human donor with chronic lymphocytic leukemia.

The chain has TRBV4-1 and TRBJ1-5; 9 bases are shared with TRBD1. CDR1 is MGHRA, CDR2 YSYEKL, per germline. This CDR3 has 18 amino acids. Trimming at V came to 1 base and at J to 3 bases, leaving 10 bases not matched to a gene. For the CDR3, the DNA is TGCGCCAGCAGCCAAGGCTCGGGGGACAGGGAGTACAATCAGCCCCAGCATTTT. This sequence encodes CASSQGSGDREYNQPQHF.

The chain is built from TRBV4-1 and TRBJ1-2; D unclear. The CDR3 has 15 residues. V gave up 0 bases and J gave up 4 bases, with 12 bases separating them. Germline lookup yields CDR1 MGHRA and CDR2 YSYEKL. The DNA of the CDR3 is TGCGCCAGCAGCCAAGATGGAGTCAGCGGCTATGGCTACACCTTC. It is translated as CASSQDGVSGYGYTF.

V and J are TRBV28 and TRBJ2-3; D uncertain. This CDR3 is built from 12 residues. The V gene's germline CDR1 is MDHEN and CDR2 SYDVKM. Trimming left V 8 bases short and J 2 bases short, with 8 bases between. Here the CDR3 reads CASAAFTDTQYF. The CDR3 nucleotides are TGTGCCAGCGCCGCATTCACAGATACGCAGTATTTT. The variable domain in full, completed from reference TRBV28 and TRBJ2-3, reads DVKVTQSSRYLVKRTGEKVFLECVQDMDHENMFWYRQDPGLGLRLIYFSYDVKMKEKGDIPEGYSVSREKKERFSLILESASTNQTSMYLCASAAFTDTQYFGPGTRLTVL.

The gene calls are TRBV2 and TRBJ1-2; D not certain. This CDR3 contains 12 residues. The germline V and J ends were trimmed by 3 bases and 8 bases, with 10 bases remaining between them. CDR1 and CDR2 (germline): SNHLY, FYNNEI. CDR3 nucleotides: TGTGCCAGCAGTGAGGCGGGGTACGGCTACACCTTC. It specifies CASSEAGYGYTF.

The gene calls are TRBV9 and TRBJ2-2; D gene ambiguous. V was pared by 2 bases and J by 5 bases, with 10 bases between. This CDR3 is 14 amino acids long. From germline, CDR1 is SGDLS and CDR2 YYNGEE. The chain's CDR3 is CASSVSPETGELFF. In DNA, the CDR3 is TGTGCCAGCAGCGTCTCCCCGGAGACCGGGGAGCTGTTTTTT.

The rearrangement joins TRBV29-1 to TRBJ2-7; 10 nucleotides line up with TRBD1. The CDR3 runs 13 residues. CDR1 and CDR2 from the germline V gene are SQVTM and ANQGSEA. V shed 6 bases and J 6 bases; nucleotides not matched to a gene: 8. Here the CDR3 DNA reads TGCAGCGTGGGACAGGGGTCACTGCGCGAGCAGTACTTC. This codes for CSVGQGSLREQYF.

The chain combines TRBV18 with TRBJ2-7; perhaps TRBD1 as D (6 bases). Deletions cut 3 bases from V and 2 bases from J, with 11 bases between. The CDR3 totals 14 residues. Germline CDR1 and CDR2: KGHSH and LQKENI. The CDR3 region is CASSPDREAYEQYF. The CDR3 DNA reads as TGTGCCAGCTCACCGGACAGAGAAGCCTACGAGCAGTACTTC.

This clone was seen only a few times. This chain connects TRBV5-4 to TRBJ2-1, with D maybe TRBD2 (5 bases). The V and J ends lost 2 bases and 7 bases respectively, with 19 bases between them. This CDR3 is built from 16 residues. CDR1 is SGHNT, CDR2 YYREEE, per germline (reference sequence). The CDR3 sequence is CASSLVPSGGSNEQFF. CDR3 DNA sequence: TGTGCCAGCAGCTTAGTACCCAGCGGTGGGTCGAATGAGCAGTTCTTC.

The chain joins TRBV4-3 to TRBJ2-7; TRBD1 matches 7 bases. Germline V gene lookup returns CDR1 LGHNA and CDR2 YSLEER. V gave up 1 base and J gave up 3 bases; unmatched junction bases: 6. This CDR3 contains 15 residues. In nucleotides, the CDR3 is TGCGCCAGCAGCCAAGGGGGGACAGCACTCTACGAGCAGTACTTC. This codes for CASSQGGTALYEQYF.

The chain carries TRBV9 and TRBJ1-1; TRBD1 is a possible D gene (5 bases). The germline V gene encodes CDR1 SGDLS and CDR2 YYNGEE. Trimming shortened V by 3 bases and J by 2 bases, and 11 bases separated the two germline ends. CDR3 length equals 14 residues. In DNA, the CDR3 is TGTGCCAGCAGCGCCGCCGGGGCCAACACTGAAGCTTTCTTT. It is translated as CASSAAGANTEAFF.

V usage is TRBV2 and J usage is TRBJ1-5; D unresolved. The V gene's germline CDR1 is SNHLY and CDR2 FYNNEI. Trimming took off 3 bases at V and 0 bases at J, with 18 bases between the two ends. This CDR3 comprises 18 residues. CDR3 bases: TGTGCCAGCAGTGACGCGGCAGGACGGCTCACTAGCAATCAGCCCCAGCATTTT. Its translation: CASSDAAGRLTSNQPQHF.

The chain is built from TRBV7-6 and TRBJ2-5; the D gene is possibly TRBD2 (6 bases). V shed 4 bases and J shed 4 bases, with 13 bases lying between them. The CDR3 has 14 amino acids. Germline assignment: CDR1 SGHVS and CDR2 FNYEAQ. The CDR3 nucleotides read TGTGCCAGCAGCTACCCGGGAGCCCGAGAGACCCAGTACTTC. Translated, it gives CASSYPGARETQYF.

The chain recombines TRBV5-4 with TRBJ2-2; D is uncertain. Germline CDR1 and CDR2: SGHNT and YYREEE (reference sequence). This CDR3 has 13 amino acids. The V gene lost 4 bases and the J gene lost 7 bases, with 11 bases spanning the gap. CDR3 sequence reads: CASSRAIRGELFF. The CDR3 DNA follows: TGTGCCAGCAGCCGGGCCATTCGCGGGGAGCTGTTTTTT.

The rearrangement uses TRBV18 and TRBJ1-1; 7 bases agree with TRBD1. This CDR3 has 15 residues. CDR1 is KGHSH, CDR2 LQKENI, per germline. V lost 3 bases, J lost 1 base, and 5 bases stayed unmatched. The chain's CDR3 is CASSPRQGENTEAFF. In DNA form, the CDR3 reads TGTGCCAGCTCACCTCGACAGGGTGAGAACACTGAAGCTTTCTTT. The full variable domain, its missing parts supplied by reference TRBV18 and TRBJ1-1, is NAGVMQNPRHLVRRRGQEARLRCSPMKGHSHVYWYRQLPEEGLKFMVYLQKENIIDESGMPKERFSAEFPKEGPSILRIQQVVRGDSAAYFCASSPRQGENTEAFFGQGTRLTVV.

This CDR3 reads CASRDKTWGYGYTF. The CDR3 DNA reads as TGTGCCAGCAGAGACAAGACGTGGGGCTATGGCTACACCTTC. The chain links TRBV6-4 to TRBJ1-2; no firm D call. The germline V gene encodes CDR1 MRHNA and CDR2 SNTAGT. Between the trimmed V and J ends, which lost 6 bases and 4 bases, there was a span of 15 bases. The CDR3 spans 14 residues.

The V gene is TRBV2, the J gene TRBJ2-2; D may be TRBD1 or TRBD2 (6 bases each). CDR3 length: 16 residues. Germline assignment: CDR1 SNHLY and CDR2 FYNNEI. Trimming cost V 7 bases and J 2 bases, with 17 bases left between them. The CDR3 bases are TGTGCCAGCACAGGTTGGAGGGGGACAAACACCGGGGAGCTGTTTTTT. Protein sequence: CASTGWRGTNTGELFF.

The V call is TRBV5-1, the J call TRBJ1-5; no definite D call. Trimming removed 0 bases from V and 4 bases from J, with 5 bases in between. The CDR3 is 13 amino acids. Germline lookup yields CDR1 SGHRS and CDR2 YFSETQ. The CDR3 sequence is CASSLGVNQPQHF. CDR3 nucleotide sequence: TGCGCCAGCAGCTTGGGGGTAAATCAGCCCCAGCATTTT.

The V and J genes are TRBV12-5 and TRBJ2-5, with D possibly TRBD2 on 5 matching bases. This CDR3 is 15 amino acids long. Germline CDR1 and CDR2: LGHNT and FRNRAP. Trimming removed 2 bases from V and 2 bases from J, with 12 bases in between. The CDR3 sequence is CASGLPSPVQETQYF. The CDR3 bases are TGTGCTAGTGGTTTGCCTAGCCCAGTTCAAGAGACCCAGTACTTC. The full variable domain, with the rest looked up from reference TRBV12-5 and TRBJ2-5, is DARVTQTPRHKVTEMGQEVTMRCQPILGHNTVFWYRQTMMQGLELLAYFRNRAPLDDSGMPKDRFSAEMPDATLATLKIQPSEPRDSAVYFCASGLPSPVQETQYFGPGTRLLVL.

The V and J genes are TRBV27 and TRBJ1-2, with 9 nucleotides matching TRBD1. The germline V gene encodes CDR1 MNHEY and CDR2 SMNVEV (reference sequence). The CDR3 covers 17 residues. The V segment lost 6 bases and the J segment 3 bases; nucleotides outside the gene matches: 14. The CDR3, as DNA: TGTGCCAGCAGCCTAATTGGACAGGGGATCAGCGACTATGGCTACACCTTC. Its protein is CASSLIGQGISDYGYTF.

V is TRBV11-2 and J is TRBJ1-5; TRBD1 is a possible D gene (6 bases). Trimming left V 6 bases short and J 6 bases short, with 15 bases between. The CDR3 totals 14 residues. The germline CDR1 and CDR2 sequences are SGHAT and FQNNGV. CDR3 amino acids: CASSSQGIGQPQHF. The CDR3 DNA reads as TGTGCCAGCAGTTCACAGGGTATCGGTCAGCCCCAGCATTTT.

This clone appeared once. The V gene is TRBV20-1, the J gene TRBJ1-2; D gene ambiguous. Germline CDR1 reads DFQATT; CDR2 reads SNEGSKA (reference sequence). This CDR3 spans 11 amino acids. V lost 5 bases and J lost 4, with 8 bases in between. The CDR3, as DNA: TGCAGTGCTCACACAAGCTATGGCTACACCTTC. Its translation is CSAHTSYGYTF.